This T cell receptor (beta chain) was sequenced for a study of control samples from healthy donors and cancer patients. Libraries were prepared by immunoSEQ multiplex PCR; TCRdb keeps only in-frame clonotypes and omits some of them. The sample holds about 120,000 clones, approximately 90% seen once. Deletions cut 2 bases from V and 7 bases from J, with 8 bases between. Per the germline V gene, CDR1 is SGHVS and CDR2 is FQNEAQ. The CDR3 is 13 amino acids. The chain carries TRBV7-8 and TRBJ1-4; D uncertain. The TCR was taken from a woman aged 60-70 years with lung cancer. The source material was PBMCs. Here the CDR3 reads CASSLSTGEKLFF. The CDR3 DNA reads TGTGCCAGCAGCTTAAGTACGGGTGAAAAACTGTTTTTT.